Reported below is one T cell receptor beta chain. Its antigen is unknown. No per-base quality is available; no much larger clone lies one base away. The entry originates in a study of Ad26.COV2.S vaccination and SARS-CoV-2 variants (dated by TCRdb to the early 2020s). Regarding the study in general: Vaccine-arm donors came from COV1001, a multicentre, randomized, double-blind, placebo-controlled phase I-IIa trial of Ad26.COV2.S in healthy adults. Dosing of Ad26.COV2.S was intramuscular, at either 5x10^10 or 1x10^11 viral particles, delivered as one shot or as two shots spaced 56 days apart. TCRbeta repertoire sequencing served as the tool for gauging how specific and how broad the SARS-CoV-2-reactive T cell receptors were following Ad26.COV2.S vaccination. A total of approximately 30 samples were included in the TCR-sequenced set, comprising about 20 Ad26.COV2.S vaccine recipients, 5 placebo recipients and 8 SARS-CoV-2 convalescent individuals. Participants in the trial were split at random into five groups of five each, receiving low-dose or high-dose Ad26.COV2.S once or twice, or else placebo on both occasions. Throughout the experiments and outcome assessment, investigators stayed blinded to trial group allocation. Study-wide findings and limitations: Higher spike-specific TCR breadth was observed in Ad26.COV2.S recipients than in placebo recipients (P = 0.0014). The study was not powered for comparison of responses between vaccine doses or regimens. The authors noted that the TCR breadth and depth analyses may have underestimated total T cell responses. Substantial breadth of spike-specific CD8+ and CD4+ T cell responses was reported after vaccination. Vaccine and placebo recipients had comparable non-spike TCR breadth, which fits with the vaccine containing only spike.

The immunoSEQ Assay was used to sequence TCRbeta CDR3 regions. After extraction, genomic DNA underwent amplification by bias-controlled multiplex PCR, followed by high-throughput sequencing. Under the source paper's analysis protocol: To quantify the absolute abundance of each unique TCRbeta CDR3 region, sequences were collapsed and filtered. T cell fraction was estimated by normalizing TCRbeta template counts to usable DNA, which was measured by amplifying reference genes present in all nucleated cells. Repertoire TCRs were annotated as SARS-CoV-2-specific by exact matching of V gene, CDR3 amino acid sequence and J gene to a known reactive TCR set. The reference SARS-CoV-2 TCR set was derived from MIRA and filtered for enrichment in COVID-19-positive ImmuneCODE repertoires, a step that removed public or cross-reactive TCRs. Based on the MIRA antigens, annotated TCRs were further analysed at the level of specific ORF or position within ORF. Breadth was defined as the number of annotated unique rearrangements divided by the total number of unique productive rearrangements, and depth was defined as the summed frequency of the annotated unique rearrangements. TCR breadth was compared between groups using two-sided Wilcoxon rank-sum tests. Entries here come from immuneACCESS through TCRdb and include only in-frame sequences with V and J called. Some clones fail to appear in such tables; in the studies checked, an unresolved V gene covers under half of the shortfall, and the cause of the remainder is unknown. V and J calls and clone size follow that table, whereas D and trimming were derived from the DNA. In all, the sample holds roughly 410,000 clones, and roughly 85% of those were seen once. About 7.4% of the sample is in the top ten clones.

The intended sense of this specimen's treatment or condition label: around 19 received Ad26.COV2.S at low or high dose, single or two shots; 5 received placebo; per-sample allocation not given. For vaccine and placebo recipients, repertoires were sequenced using samples collected on day 63 after the first injection. In Cohort 1b, about 25 adults aged 18-55 years were enrolled at a single site in Boston, USA, between 29 July and 7 August 2020. Ad26.COV2.S consisted of a replication-incompetent adenovirus type 26 vector by which a prefusion-stabilized SARS-CoV-2 spike protein from the original Wuhan strain was expressed. The sequences come from peripheral blood, collected in a trial of Ad26.COV2.S vaccine versus placebo. This sequence was found in a person between 18 and 65 years old who received the Ad26.COV2.S COVID-19 vaccine or a placebo.

The nucleotides are TGTGCCAGCAGCCAAGATCTAGCCAGGGTACAGTTCTTC. This encodes CASSQDLARVQFF. The sequence joins TRBV3-1 (or the pseudogene TRBV3-2) to TRBJ2-1; the D gene is perhaps TRBD1 or TRBD2, as each covers 5 bases. The CDR1 and CDR2 encoded by the germline V gene (reference sequence) are LGHDT and YNNKEL. Inclusive of the bounding cysteine and phenylalanine, the CDR3 is 13 residues long. Only the CDR3 DNA is retained, 39 bases long and in frame from the first base. Between the V and J ends, shortened by 0 bases and 13 bases respectively, the junction contains 13 bases.